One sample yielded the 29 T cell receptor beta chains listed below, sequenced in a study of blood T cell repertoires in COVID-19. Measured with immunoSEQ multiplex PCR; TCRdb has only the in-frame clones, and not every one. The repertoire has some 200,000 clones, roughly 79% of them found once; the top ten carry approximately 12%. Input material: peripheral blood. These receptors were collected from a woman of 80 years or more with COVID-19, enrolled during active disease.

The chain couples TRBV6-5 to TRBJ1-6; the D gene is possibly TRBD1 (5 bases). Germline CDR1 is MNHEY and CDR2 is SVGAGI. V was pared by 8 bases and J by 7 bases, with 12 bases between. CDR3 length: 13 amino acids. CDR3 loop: CASGSGKNSPLHF. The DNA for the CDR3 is TGTGCCAGCGGGTCAGGGAAAAATTCACCCCTCCACTTT.

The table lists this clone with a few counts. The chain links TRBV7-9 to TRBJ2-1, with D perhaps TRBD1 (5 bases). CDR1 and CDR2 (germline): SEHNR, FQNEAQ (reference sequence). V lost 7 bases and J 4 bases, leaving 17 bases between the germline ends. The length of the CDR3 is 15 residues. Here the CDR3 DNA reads TGTGCCAGCATGGCGACAGCCAAAAGGTACAATGAGCAGTTCTTC. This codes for CASMATAKRYNEQFF.

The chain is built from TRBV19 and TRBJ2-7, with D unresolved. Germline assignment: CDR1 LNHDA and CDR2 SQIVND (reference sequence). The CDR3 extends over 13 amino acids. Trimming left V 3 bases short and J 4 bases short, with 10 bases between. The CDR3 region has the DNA TGTGCCAGTAGTATTGGCGCCGGGTACGAGCAGTACTTC. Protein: CASSIGAGYEQYF.

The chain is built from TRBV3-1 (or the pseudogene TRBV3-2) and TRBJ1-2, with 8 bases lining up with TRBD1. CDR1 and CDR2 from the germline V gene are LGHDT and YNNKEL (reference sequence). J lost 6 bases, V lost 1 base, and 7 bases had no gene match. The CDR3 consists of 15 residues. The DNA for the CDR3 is TGTGCCAGCAGCCAAGCGAGGACAGGGCCCCATGGCTACACCTTC. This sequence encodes CASSQARTGPHGYTF.

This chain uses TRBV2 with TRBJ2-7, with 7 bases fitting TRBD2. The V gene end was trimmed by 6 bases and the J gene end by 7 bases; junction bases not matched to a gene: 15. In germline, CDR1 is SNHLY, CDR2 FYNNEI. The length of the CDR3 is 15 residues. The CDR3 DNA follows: TGTGCCAGCAGCCCGAGGAGGCTAGCGGCAGGAGAGCAGTACTTC. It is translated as CASSPRRLAAGEQYF.

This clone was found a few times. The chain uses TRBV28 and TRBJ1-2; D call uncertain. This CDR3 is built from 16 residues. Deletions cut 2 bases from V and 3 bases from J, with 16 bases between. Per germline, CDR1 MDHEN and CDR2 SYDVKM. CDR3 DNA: TGTGCCAGCAGTTTAGTGAACCCCGGGATGGACTATGGCTACACCTTC. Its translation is CASSLVNPGMDYGYTF.

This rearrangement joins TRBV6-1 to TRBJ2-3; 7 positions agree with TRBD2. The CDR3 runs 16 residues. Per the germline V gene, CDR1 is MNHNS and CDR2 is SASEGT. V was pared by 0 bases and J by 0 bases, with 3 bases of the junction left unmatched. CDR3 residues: CASSEATSVSTDTQYF. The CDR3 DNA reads TGTGCCAGCAGTGAAGCTACTAGCGTGAGCACAGATACGCAGTATTTT.

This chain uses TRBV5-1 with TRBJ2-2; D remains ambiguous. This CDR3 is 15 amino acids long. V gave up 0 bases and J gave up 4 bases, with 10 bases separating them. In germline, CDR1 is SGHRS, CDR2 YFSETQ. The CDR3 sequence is CASSLDPVGTGELFF. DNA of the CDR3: TGCGCCAGCAGCTTGGACCCAGTTGGCACCGGGGAGCTGTTTTTT.

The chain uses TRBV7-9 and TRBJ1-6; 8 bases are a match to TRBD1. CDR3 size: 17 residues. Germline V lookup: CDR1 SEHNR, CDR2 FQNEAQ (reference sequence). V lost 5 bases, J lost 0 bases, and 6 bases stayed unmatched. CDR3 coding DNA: TGTGCCAGCAGCCAAGGACAGGGATACTCCTATAATTCACCCCTCCACTTT. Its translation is CASSQGQGYSYNSPLHF.

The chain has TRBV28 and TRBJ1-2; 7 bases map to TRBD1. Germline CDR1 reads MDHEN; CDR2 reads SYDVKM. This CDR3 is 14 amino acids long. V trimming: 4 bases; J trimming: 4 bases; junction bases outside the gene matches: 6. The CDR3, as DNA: TGTGCCAGCAGTTCCCCGGACAGGCCCTATGGCTACACCTTC. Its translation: CASSSPDRPYGYTF.

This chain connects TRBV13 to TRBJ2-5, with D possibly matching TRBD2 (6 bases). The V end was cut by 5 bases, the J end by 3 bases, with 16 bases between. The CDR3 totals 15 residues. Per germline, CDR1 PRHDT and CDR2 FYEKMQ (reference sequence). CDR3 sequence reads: CASSLLAGTEETQYF. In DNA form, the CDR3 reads TGTGCCAGCAGCCTTCTGGCGGGAACCGAAGAGACCCAGTACTTC.

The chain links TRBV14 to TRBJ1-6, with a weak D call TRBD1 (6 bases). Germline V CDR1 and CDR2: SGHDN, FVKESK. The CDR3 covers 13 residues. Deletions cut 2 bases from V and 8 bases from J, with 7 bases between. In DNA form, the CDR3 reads TGTGCCAGCAGCCAATACAGGGATTCACCCCTCCACTTT. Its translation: CASSQYRDSPLHF.

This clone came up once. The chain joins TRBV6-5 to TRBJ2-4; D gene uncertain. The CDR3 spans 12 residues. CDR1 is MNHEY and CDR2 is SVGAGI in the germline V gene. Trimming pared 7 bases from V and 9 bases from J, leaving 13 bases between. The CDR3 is CASTPEVGIQYF. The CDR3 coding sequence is TGTGCCAGCACTCCAGAGGTGGGCATTCAGTACTTC.

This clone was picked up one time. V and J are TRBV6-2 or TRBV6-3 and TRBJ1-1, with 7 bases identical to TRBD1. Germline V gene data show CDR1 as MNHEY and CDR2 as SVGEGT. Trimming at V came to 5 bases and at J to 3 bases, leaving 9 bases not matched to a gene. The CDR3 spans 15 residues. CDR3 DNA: TGTGCCAGCAGTACACAGGGGCGGTCGGACACTGAAGCTTTCTTT. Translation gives CASSTQGRSDTEAFF.

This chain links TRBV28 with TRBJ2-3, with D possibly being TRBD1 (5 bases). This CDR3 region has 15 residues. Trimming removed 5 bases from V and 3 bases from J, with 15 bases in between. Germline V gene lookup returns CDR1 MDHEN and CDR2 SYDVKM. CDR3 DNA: TGTGCCAGCAGTCTACAGGTGGTGGGGACAGATACGCAGTATTTT. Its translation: CASSLQVVGTDTQYF.

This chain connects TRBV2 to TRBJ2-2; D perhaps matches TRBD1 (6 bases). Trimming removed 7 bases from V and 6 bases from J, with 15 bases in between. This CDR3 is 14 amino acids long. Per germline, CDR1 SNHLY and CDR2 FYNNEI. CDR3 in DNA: TGTGCCAGCACCGTAGACACAGGGTCCGGGGAGCTGTTTTTT. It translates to CASTVDTGSGELFF.

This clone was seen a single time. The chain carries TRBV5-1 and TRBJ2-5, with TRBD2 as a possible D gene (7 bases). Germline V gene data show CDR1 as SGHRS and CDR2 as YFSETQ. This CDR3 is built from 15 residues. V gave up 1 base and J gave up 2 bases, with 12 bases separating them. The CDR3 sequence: CASSLRGGGQETQYF. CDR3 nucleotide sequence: TGCGCCAGCAGCTTGAGGGGAGGGGGTCAAGAGACCCAGTACTTC. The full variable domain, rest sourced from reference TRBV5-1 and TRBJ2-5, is KAGVTQTPRYLIKTRGQQVTLSCSPISGHRSVSWYQQTPGQGLQFLFEYFSETQRNKGNFPGRFSGRQFSNSRSEMNVSTLELGDSALYLCASSLRGGGQETQYFGPGTRLLVL.

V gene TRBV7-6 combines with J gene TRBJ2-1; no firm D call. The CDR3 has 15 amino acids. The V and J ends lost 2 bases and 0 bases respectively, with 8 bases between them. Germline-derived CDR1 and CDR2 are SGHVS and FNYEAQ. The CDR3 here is CASSLLRSSYNEQFF. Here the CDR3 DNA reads TGTGCCAGCAGCTTACTCCGGAGCTCCTACAATGAGCAGTTCTTC.

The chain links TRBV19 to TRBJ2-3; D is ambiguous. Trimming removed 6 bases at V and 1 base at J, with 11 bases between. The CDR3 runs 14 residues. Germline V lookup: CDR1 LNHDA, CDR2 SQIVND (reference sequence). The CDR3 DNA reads TGTGCCAGTAGCCTAGAGGTCGGCACAGATACGCAGTATTTT. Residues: CASSLEVGTDTQYF. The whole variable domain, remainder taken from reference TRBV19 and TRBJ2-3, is DGGITQSPKYLFRKEGQNVTLSCEQNLNHDAMYWYRQDPGQGLRLIYYSQIVNDFQKGDIAEGYSVSREKKESFPLTVTSAQKNPTAFYLCASSLEVGTDTQYFGPGTRLTVL.

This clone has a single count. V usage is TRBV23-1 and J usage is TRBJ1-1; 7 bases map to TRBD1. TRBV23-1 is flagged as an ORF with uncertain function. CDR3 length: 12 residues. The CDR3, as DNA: TGCGCTTATAGGGGGCGCGGCACTGAAGCTTTCTTT. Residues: CAYRGRGTEAFF.

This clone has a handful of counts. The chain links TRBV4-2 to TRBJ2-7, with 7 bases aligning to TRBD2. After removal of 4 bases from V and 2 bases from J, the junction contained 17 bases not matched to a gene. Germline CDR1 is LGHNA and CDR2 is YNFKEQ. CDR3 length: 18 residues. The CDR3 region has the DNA TGTGCCAGCAGCCCCTTTCTCGCGGGAGACACTACTACCTACGAGCAGTACTTC. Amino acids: CASSPFLAGDTTTYEQYF.

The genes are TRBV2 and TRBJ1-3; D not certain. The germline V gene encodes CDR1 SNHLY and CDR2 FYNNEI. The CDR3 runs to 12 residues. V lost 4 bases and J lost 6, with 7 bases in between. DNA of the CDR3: TGTGCCAGCAGTGCCGCGGAAAACACCATATATTTT. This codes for CASSAAENTIYF.

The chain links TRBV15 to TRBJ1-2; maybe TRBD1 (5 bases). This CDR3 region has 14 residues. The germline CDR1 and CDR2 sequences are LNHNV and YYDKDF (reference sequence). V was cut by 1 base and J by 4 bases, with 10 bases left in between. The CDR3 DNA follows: TGTGCCACCAGCAGAGCGCGGGGGTTCTATGGCTACACCTTC. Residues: CATSRARGFYGYTF. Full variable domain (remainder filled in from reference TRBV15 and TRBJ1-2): DAMVIQNPRYQVTQFGKPVTLSCSQTLNHNVMYWYQQKSSQAPKLLFHYYDKDFNNEADTPDNFQSRRPNTSFCFLDIRSPGLGDTAMYLCATSRARGFYGYTFGSGTRLTVV.

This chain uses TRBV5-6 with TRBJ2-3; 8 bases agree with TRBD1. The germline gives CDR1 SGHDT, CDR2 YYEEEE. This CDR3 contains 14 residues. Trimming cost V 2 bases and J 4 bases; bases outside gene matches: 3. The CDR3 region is CASSFLTGADTQYF. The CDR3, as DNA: TGTGCCAGCAGCTTCTTGACAGGGGCAGATACGCAGTATTTT. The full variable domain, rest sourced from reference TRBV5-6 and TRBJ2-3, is DAGVTQSPTHLIKTRGQQVTLRCSPKSGHDTVSWYQQALGQGPQFIFQYYEEEERQRGNFPDRFSGHQFPNYSSELNVNALLLGDSALYLCASSFLTGADTQYFGPGTRLTVL.

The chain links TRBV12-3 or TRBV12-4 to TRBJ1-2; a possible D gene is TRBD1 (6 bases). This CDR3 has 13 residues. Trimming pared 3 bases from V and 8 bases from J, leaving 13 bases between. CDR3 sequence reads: CASSFGGGLGYTF. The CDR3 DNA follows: TGTGCCAGCAGTTTCGGCGGGGGCCTAGGCTACACCTTC.

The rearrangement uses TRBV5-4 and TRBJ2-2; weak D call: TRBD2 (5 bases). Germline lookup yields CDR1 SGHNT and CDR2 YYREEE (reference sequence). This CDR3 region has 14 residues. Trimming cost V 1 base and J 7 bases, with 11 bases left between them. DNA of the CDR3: TGTGCCAGCAGCTTGCGGAGGAAGGGCGGGGAGCTGTTTTTT. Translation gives CASSLRRKGGELFF. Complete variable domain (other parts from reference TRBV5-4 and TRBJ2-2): ETGVTQSPTHLIKTRGQQVTLRCSSQSGHNTVSWYQQALGQGPQFIFQYYREEENGRGNFPPRFSGLQFPNYSSELNVNALELDDSALYLCASSLRRKGGELFFGEGSRLTVL.

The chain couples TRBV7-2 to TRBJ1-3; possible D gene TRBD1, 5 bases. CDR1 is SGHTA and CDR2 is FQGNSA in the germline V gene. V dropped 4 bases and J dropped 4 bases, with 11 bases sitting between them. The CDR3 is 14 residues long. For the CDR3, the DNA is TGTGCCAGCAGCTCCGACAGTCCCGGAAACACCATATATTTT. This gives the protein CASSSDSPGNTIYF.

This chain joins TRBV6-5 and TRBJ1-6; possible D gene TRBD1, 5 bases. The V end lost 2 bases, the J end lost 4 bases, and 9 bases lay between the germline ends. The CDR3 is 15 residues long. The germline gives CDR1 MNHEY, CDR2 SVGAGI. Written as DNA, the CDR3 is TGTGCCAGCAGTTACGACAGTCTTTATAATTCACCCCTCCACTTT. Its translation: CASSYDSLYNSPLHF.

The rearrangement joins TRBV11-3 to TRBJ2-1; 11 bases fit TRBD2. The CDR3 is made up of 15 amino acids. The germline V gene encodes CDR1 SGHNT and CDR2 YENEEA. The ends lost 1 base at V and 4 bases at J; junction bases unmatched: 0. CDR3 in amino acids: CASSLVAGGYNEQFF. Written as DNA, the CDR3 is TGTGCCAGCAGCTTAGTAGCGGGAGGGTACAATGAGCAGTTCTTC. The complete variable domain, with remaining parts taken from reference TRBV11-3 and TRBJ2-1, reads EAGVVQSPRYKIIEKKQPVAFWCNPISGHNTLYWYLQNLGQGPELLIRYENEEAVDDSQLPKDRFSAERLKGVDSTLKIQPAELGDSAVYLCASSLVAGGYNEQFFGPGTRLTVL.